These 20 T cell receptor beta chains were sequenced from one sample in a study of tumor-infiltrating lymphocytes in oesophageal squamous cell carcinoma. TCRdb re-called the PCR reads through MiXCR, storing one row per CDR3 protein. In the table there are over 13,000 distinct CDR3 sequences, around 52% of which are singletons. Sequences were obtained from esophageal tumor tissue. The source of these receptors is a male donor with esophageal squamous cell carcinoma.

In this sample, this clonotype turned up many times. V gene TRBV5-1 combines with J gene TRBJ1-1; D might be TRBD1 (6 bases). Germline V gives CDR1 SGHRS, CDR2 YFSETQ. V lost 1 base, J lost 4 bases, and 14 bases lay in between. The CDR3 extends over 15 amino acids. The DNA for the CDR3 is TGCGCCAGCAGCTTGTCCAGGGGAGTGATCACTGAAGCTTTCTTT. This gives the protein CASSLSRGVITEAFF. The complete variable domain, with remaining parts taken from reference TRBV5-1 and TRBJ1-1, reads KAGVTQTPRYLIKTRGQQVTLSCSPISGHRSVSWYQQTPGQGLQFLFEYFSETQRNKGNFPGRFSGRQFSNSRSEMNVSTLELGDSALYLCASSLSRGVITEAFFGQGTRLTVV.

Points on this clonotype: The CDR3 does not close with the conserved phenylalanine or tryptophan, likely indicating a read error. The limits of the CDR3 on the DNA are not certain, so only TCRdb's listed CDR3 is given. This chain links TRBV28 with TRBJ2-6; TRBD1, the table's D call, was not compared with the DNA. Germline-derived CDR1 and CDR2 are MDHEN and SYDVKM. The CDR3 has 16 amino acids, counting both end residues. CDR3 sequence: CASSWGAISYEQYFGA.

This clonotype has ten or more counts. At one of its ends the junction is not consistent with the germline gene, which may arise from a read error. The gene calls are TRBV5-6 and TRBJ2-4, with unresolved D. CDR3 length: 11 residues. From germline, CDR1 is SGHDT and CDR2 YYEEEE. In DNA, the CDR3 is TGTGCCAGCAGCTGGGGTGGGGTGGCAGACTTC. This encodes CASSWGGVADF.

The chain carries TRBV7-3 and TRBJ2-5; 7 bases match TRBD2. The V gene end was trimmed by 1 base and the J gene end by 11 bases; junction bases not matched to a gene: 7. The germline V gene has CDR1 SGHTA and CDR2 FQGTGA. The CDR3 runs 13 residues. This chain's CDR3 is CASSLNRGEEQYF. CDR3 coding DNA: TGTGCCAGCAGCTTAAACCGGGGGGAGGAGCAGTACTTC.

This clonotype was counted at least ten times. The chain uses TRBV7-9 and TRBJ2-7, with D unclear. V lost 5 bases and J 0 bases, leaving 8 bases between the germline ends. CDR1 SEHNR and CDR2 FQNEAQ come from the germline V gene (reference sequence). This CDR3 contains 13 residues. CDR3 sequence (DNA): TGTGCCAGCAGCCCGCTGAACTCCTACGAGCAGTACTTC. Protein: CASSPLNSYEQYF.

By sample fraction, this clonotype is large. The chain uses TRBV28 and TRBJ2-1; the D gene is possibly TRBD2 (6 bases). The CDR3 contains 15 residues. Trimming cost V 2 bases and J 2 bases, with 10 bases left between them. Germline CDR1 MDHEN, CDR2 SYDVKM. The CDR3 is CASSLGGSTYNEQFF. In DNA, the CDR3 is TGTGCCAGCAGTTTAGGAGGGAGCACCTACAATGAGCAGTTCTTC.

This clonotype was recorded a few times. The chain's CDR3 is CASSPSLTGGETQYF. CDR3 DNA: TGTGCCAGCAGCCCCTCTCTGACAGGGGGAGAGACCCAGTACTTC. The rearrangement joins TRBV7-2 to TRBJ2-5, with TRBD1 matching 9 bases. V lost 5 bases and J lost 4; bases outside the gene matches: 8. Germline-derived CDR1 and CDR2 are SGHTA and FQGNSA. This CDR3 comprises 15 residues.

This sequence joins TRBV7-3 and TRBJ2-3, with D tentatively TRBD2 (6 bases). Germline V gene sequence: CDR1 SGHTA, CDR2 FQGTGA. The CDR3 sequence is 16 residues long. With 4 bases removed from V and 0 bases from J, the gap between germline ends came to 14 bases. The CDR3 sequence is CASSSRRAGSTDTQYF. Here the CDR3 DNA reads TGTGCCAGCAGCTCTCGTCGGGCGGGGAGCACAGATACGCAGTATTTT.

Remarks on this clonotype: Likely a read error: the CDR3 ends without its conserved phenylalanine or tryptophan. The DNA is omitted, as the CDR3 cannot be located on it reliably, and the CDR3 follows TCRdb's listing. The chain links TRBV7-6 to TRBJ2-1; the table names TRBD1, a call not compared with the DNA. The CDR3 is 18 amino acids in total, end residues counted. The germline V gene encodes CDR1 SGHVS and CDR2 FNYEAQ. The CDR3 here is CASSPIYAGGRNEQFFGN.

The V gene is TRBV6-1, the J gene TRBJ2-3; 8 nucleotides agree with TRBD1. The CDR3 is 16 residues long. J gave up 3 bases and V 0 bases, and 5 bases lay outside the gene matches. The germline gives CDR1 MNHNS, CDR2 SASEGT. The CDR3, as DNA: TGTGCCAGCAGTGAAGCGATAACAGGGGGGACAGATACGCAGTATTTT. It encodes CASSEAITGGTDTQYF.

This sequence joins TRBV7-6 and TRBJ2-3, with 15 bases matching TRBD2. The J call could be wrong; TRBJ2-5 is a better fit for the DNA end. The CDR3 totals 18 residues. CDR1 is SGHVS, CDR2 FNYEAQ, per germline. The CDR3 is CASSLAIPGLAGGETQYF. CDR3 nucleotide sequence: TGTGCCAGCAGCTTAGCGATCCCGGGACTAGCGGGGGGAGAGACCCAGTACTTC.

By share, this clonotype ranks as medium-sized. The rearrangement joins TRBV6-1 to TRBJ2-7, with no clear D. Germline CDR1 is MNHNS and CDR2 is SASEGT. This CDR3 comprises 14 residues. The germline V and J ends were trimmed by 0 bases and 3 bases, with 9 bases remaining between them. CDR3 bases: TGTGCCAGCAGTGAAGCGCTTCATCTCTACGAGCAGTACTTC. Translation: CASSEALHLYEQYF.

For the CDR3, the DNA is TGTGCCAGCACCCCCCCGGGCAATGAGCAGTTCTTC. Its protein is CASTPPGNEQFF. J is TRBJ2-1 and V is TRBV7-4; D is ambiguous. CDR3 length equals 12 residues. Trimming removed 7 bases from V and 6 bases from J, with 10 bases in between. The germline CDR1 and CDR2 sequences are SGHVT and SQSDAQ.

This clonotype was detected only a few times. This chain connects TRBV7-2 to TRBJ2-3; D is uncertain. V gave up 1 base and J gave up 3 bases, with 5 bases separating them. In germline, CDR1 is SGHTA, CDR2 FQGNSA. This CDR3 contains 13 residues. As DNA, the CDR3 is TGTGCCAGCAGCTTAGGGAGAACAGATACGCAGTATTTT. This sequence encodes CASSLGRTDTQYF.

Notes on this clonotype: Without the conserved terminal phenylalanine or tryptophan, this CDR3 likely stems from a read error. No DNA is shown, since the ends of the CDR3 on it are uncertain; the CDR3 is the one TCRdb lists. The gene calls are TRBV6-1 and TRBJ2-7; TRBD2, as called in the table, went unchecked against the DNA. CDR1 MNHNS and CDR2 SASEGT come from the germline V gene. Both ends counted, the CDR3 spans 16 residues. CDR3 sequence: CASTQLAGVHEQYFGS.

The count of this clonotype is one. The V call is TRBV7-6, the J call TRBJ1-4, with 7 bases matching TRBD1. Germline-derived CDR1 and CDR2 are SGHVS and FNYEAQ. With 2 bases clipped from V and 9 bases from J, the junction kept 9 bases outside the gene matches. The CDR3 is 15 residues long. Here the CDR3 DNA reads TGTGCCAGCAGCTTAACTCAGGGGGTTCGGCAAAAACTGTTTTTT. Translating gives CASSLTQGVRQKLFF.

In regard to this clonotype: No conserved phenylalanine or tryptophan ends this CDR3, so it is likely a read error. Because the CDR3's place on the DNA is in doubt, the DNA is left out and the CDR3 is given as listed by TCRdb. The chain joins TRBV28 to TRBJ2-5; the table's TRBD1 call for D was not verified on the DNA. The CDR3 extends over 19 residues, inclusive of both ends. Germline V gives CDR1 MDHEN, CDR2 SYDVKM. The CDR3 spells CASSPTMGQGFEHGYTFGS.

V is TRBV11-2 and J is TRBJ1-6; D may be TRBD1 (6 bases). Germline V gene sequence: CDR1 SGHAT, CDR2 FQNNGV. Trimming stripped 7 bases from V and 2 bases from J, with 12 bases between. The CDR3 contains 15 residues. CDR3 amino acids: CASTFRDTYNSPLHF. As DNA, the CDR3 is TGTGCCAGCACCTTCCGGGACACCTATAATTCACCCCTCCACTTT.

The chain recombines TRBV12-3 or TRBV12-4 with TRBJ2-6, with 9 nucleotides matching TRBD1. The last part of the DNA fits TRBJ2-5 better; the J call may be wrong. The CDR3 spans 14 residues. CDR3 sequence reads: CASSLGQGRYIQYF. CDR3 sequence (DNA): TGTGCCAGCAGTCTCGGACAGGGGCGGTATATCCAGTACTTC.

This clonotype has a count of ten or more. This rearrangement joins TRBV19 to TRBJ1-1; D is unresolved. Germline values: CDR1 LNHDA, CDR2 SQIVND (reference sequence). V lost 2 bases, J lost 6 bases, and 13 bases lay in between. The CDR3 has 14 amino acids. This CDR3 is CASSITRQAPEAFF. The CDR3 bases are TGTGCCAGTAGTATAACCCGGCAGGCCCCTGAAGCTTTCTTT.